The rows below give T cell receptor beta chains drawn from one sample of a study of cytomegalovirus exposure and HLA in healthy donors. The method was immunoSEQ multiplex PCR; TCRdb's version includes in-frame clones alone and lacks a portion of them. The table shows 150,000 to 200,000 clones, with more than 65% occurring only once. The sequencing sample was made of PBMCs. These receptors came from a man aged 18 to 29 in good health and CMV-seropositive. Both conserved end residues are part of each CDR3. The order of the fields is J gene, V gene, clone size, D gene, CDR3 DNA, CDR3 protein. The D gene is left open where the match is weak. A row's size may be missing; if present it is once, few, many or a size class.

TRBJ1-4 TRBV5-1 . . TGCGCCAGCAGCGTCGCGGGAATAAATGAAAAACTGTTTTTT CASSVAGINEKLFF
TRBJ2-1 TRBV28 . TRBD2 TGTGCCAGCACCCCCCAGGGACTAGCCCTCCCAAGCGGGGTTTACAATGAGCAGTTCTTC CASTPQGLALPSGVYNEQFF
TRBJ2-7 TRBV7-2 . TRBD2 TGTGCCAGCACCTTGCGGGAGATATCCTACGAGCAGTACTTC CASTLREISYEQYF
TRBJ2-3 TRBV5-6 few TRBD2 TGTGCCAGCAGCCCCGGACTAGCGGGAAGCCCAGATACGCAGTATTTT CASSPGLAGSPDTQYF
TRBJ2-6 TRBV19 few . TGTGCCAGTAGTATGTTGGTGGGCAGGGTAGACGTCCTGACTTTC CASSMLVGRVDVLTF
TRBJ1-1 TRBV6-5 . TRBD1 TGTGCCAGCAGTCCGGACAGGGAAAAAGCTTTCTTT CASSPDREKAFF
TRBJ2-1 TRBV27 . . TGTGCCAGCAGTTACCCACCCGGCTCCTACAATGAGCAGTTCTTC CASSYPPGSYNEQFF
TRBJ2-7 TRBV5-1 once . TGCGCCAGCAGCCAGTACCTCTACGAGCAGTACTTC CASSQYLYEQYF
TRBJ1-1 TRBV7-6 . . TGTGCCAGCAGCCTAACTCAATCGCCGTGGACTGAAGCTTTCTTT CASSLTQSPWTEAFF
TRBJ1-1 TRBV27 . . TGTGCCAGCAGCCCCAGGGGCAACACTGAAGCTTTCTTT CASSPRGNTEAFF
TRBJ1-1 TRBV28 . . TGTGCCAGCAGTTTGACCGGGATGGGGACTGAAGCTTTCTTT CASSLTGMGTEAFF
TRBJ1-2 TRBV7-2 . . TGTGCCAGCAGCCCCCCTTGGGCAGGGGAAACCTTC CASSPPWAGETF
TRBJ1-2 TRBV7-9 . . TGTGCCAGCAGCCTCAAGGTATCAGGGGAAAATGGCTACACCTTC CASSLKVSGENGYTF
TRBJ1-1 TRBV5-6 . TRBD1 TGTGCCGGCAGCTTGGATCGGGGACAGAGCACTGAAGCTTTCTTT CAGSLDRGQSTEAFF
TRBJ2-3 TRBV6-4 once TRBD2 TGTGCCAGCAGTTACACGGCTAGCGGGAGGGGAGATACGCAGTATTTT CASSYTASGRGDTQYF
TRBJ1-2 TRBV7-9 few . TGTGCCAGCAGCTCGTTTGTCCGGGTGGCTAACTATGGCTACACCTTC CASSSFVRVANYGYTF
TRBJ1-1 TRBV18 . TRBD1 TGTGCCAGCTCACCCACACTGACAGGGAGCGGAAGCACTGAAGCTTTCTTT CASSPTLTGSGSTEAFF
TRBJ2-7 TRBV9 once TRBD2 TGTGCCAGCAGCGTACATAGCGGGCGATACTCCTACGAGCAGTACTTC CASSVHSGRYSYEQYF
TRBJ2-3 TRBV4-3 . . TGCGCCAGCAGCCAAGATCGCGGGACTAGCACAGATACGCAGTATTTT CASSQDRGTSTDTQYF
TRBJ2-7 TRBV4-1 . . TGCGCCAGCAGCCACCTCGGGACAATACCTTACGAGCAGTACTTC CASSHLGTIPYEQYF
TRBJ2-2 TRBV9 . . TGTGCCAGCAGCGTAGGAGGCCTGACCGGGGAGCTGTTTTTT CASSVGGLTGELFF
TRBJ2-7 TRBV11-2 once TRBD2 TGTGCCAGCAGCTTAGGGGGAGGGCCCCTAATAGGGCAGTACTTC CASSLGGGPLIGQYF